Following are 9 T cell receptor beta chains from one sample sequenced in a study of blood T cell repertoires in COVID-19. Generated by immunoSEQ multiplex PCR, the TCRdb table keeps only in-frame clones and is missing some. Of roughly 120,000 clones listed, 92% were seen once; the top ten hold approximately 2%. Material: peripheral blood. The source is a man aged 50 or older with COVID-19, enrolled during active disease.

The chain is built from TRBV19 and TRBJ1-5; 9 bases map to TRBD1. Germline trimming cut 10 bases from V and 0 bases from J; bases unmatched to any gene: 13. The CDR3 has 17 amino acids. Germline V lookup: CDR1 LNHDA, CDR2 SQIVND (reference sequence). CDR3 loop: CATHQGQGTISNQPQHF. The CDR3 DNA is TGTGCCACACACCAAGGACAGGGGACGATTAGCAATCAGCCCCAGCATTTT. Full variable domain (remainder filled in from reference TRBV19 and TRBJ1-5): DGGITQSPKYLFRKEGQNVTLSCEQNLNHDAMYWYRQDPGQGLRLIYYSQIVNDFQKGDIAEGYSVSREKKESFPLTVTSAQKNPTAFYLCATHQGQGTISNQPQHFGDGTRLSIL.

CDR3 sequence: CSVETGTGHTDTQYF. The CDR3 coding sequence is TGCAGCGTTGAGACCGGGACAGGGCACACAGATACGCAGTATTTT. The chain couples TRBV29-1 to TRBJ2-3; TRBD1 matches at 9 bases. Germline lookup yields CDR1 SQVTM and CDR2 ANQGSEA. V lost 3 bases to trimming and J lost 2 bases; unmatched junction nucleotides: 6. CDR3 length: 15 amino acids.

This chain connects TRBV12-3 or TRBV12-4 to TRBJ1-1; TRBD1 is a possible D gene (5 bases). V was pared by 5 bases and J by 1 base, with 8 bases between. This CDR3 contains 13 residues. CDR3 nucleotide sequence: TGTGCCAGCAGTAGGGGTTCGAACACTGAAGCTTTCTTT. This encodes CASSRGSNTEAFF.

The CDR3 DNA sequence: TGTGCCAGCAGTTACGCAGGGCCCATGAACACTGAAGCTTTCTTT. This encodes CASSYAGPMNTEAFF. This rearrangement joins TRBV6-5 to TRBJ1-1; TRBD1 is a possible D gene (5 bases). The V end lost 2 bases, the J end lost 0 bases, and 10 bases lay between the germline ends. This CDR3 is 15 amino acids long. Germline lookup yields CDR1 MNHEY and CDR2 SVGAGI.

This clone occurred once. V usage is TRBV6-5 and J usage is TRBJ2-7, with D tentatively TRBD2 (5 bases). Trimming left V 6 bases short and J 3 bases short, with 18 bases between. Germline V gene lookup returns CDR1 MNHEY and CDR2 SVGAGI. CDR3 length: 15 residues. DNA for the CDR3: TGTGCCAGCAGCTCAGACCCCGGAGGCCTCTACGAGCAGTACTTC. Its protein product is CASSSDPGGLYEQYF.

The V call is TRBV30, the J call TRBJ2-7, with D possibly being TRBD1 (5 bases). The V end lost 3 bases, the J end lost 3 bases, and 9 bases lay between the germline ends. Germline V lookup: CDR1 GTSNPN, CDR2 SVGIG (reference sequence). This CDR3 spans 12 amino acids. The CDR3 DNA sequence: TGTGCCTGGAGAGACAGAGACTACGAGCAGTACTTC. Translation gives CAWRDRDYEQYF.

This chain links TRBV23-1 with TRBJ2-5; D is unclear. TRBV23-1 is an ORF for which the function is uncertain. Trimming took off 0 bases at V and 5 bases at J, with 13 bases between the two ends. The CDR3 extends over 15 amino acids. The CDR3 is CASSQSEQWVETQYF. The CDR3 region has the DNA TGCGCCAGCAGTCAATCGGAGCAGTGGGTGGAGACCCAGTACTTC.

The rearrangement links TRBV7-3 to TRBJ2-2; 14 bases agree with TRBD2. Losses at the gene ends were 4 bases for V and 4 bases for J; bases not matched to a gene: 2. Per germline, CDR1 SGHTA and CDR2 FQGTGA. The length of the CDR3 is 16 residues. The CDR3 spells CASSSGLAGGTGELFF. CDR3 in DNA: TGTGCCAGCAGCTCCGGACTAGCGGGAGGCACCGGGGAGCTGTTTTTT.

This sequence joins TRBV21-1 and TRBJ1-6. TRBV21-1 counts as a pseudogene. The CDR3 contains 12 residues. The CDR3 DNA reads as TGTGCCAGCAGCAAATGCGGCTCACCCCTCCACTTT. This translates into CASSKCGSPLHF.